These T cell receptor beta chains were read from a single sample in a study of regulatory T cells in long-lasting Graves disease. TCRdb passed the multiplex PCR reads through MiXCR, listing each CDR3 protein once. The table includes fewer than 400,000 distinct CDR3 sequences, approximately 20% detected once. The sample was peripheral blood mononuclear cells (PBMCs), taken at new diagnosis, from a patient treated with antithyroid drugs. The receptors were sampled from a female donor with Graves disease. The conserved cysteine and the conserved F or W are not part of the CDR3 here. D genes are given only for firm matches. Clone size appears in some rows only: once, few, many, or a class for an expanded clone.

d_gene,v_gene,j_gene,abundance,CDR3aa
-,TRBV28,TRBJ2-1,many,ASSLTQLGNEQF
-,TRBV10-3,TRBJ2-7,many,AIRGETAWEQY
TRBD2,TRBV6-1,TRBJ2-2,many,ASSSLRPGLVNGELF
TRBD1,TRBV7-2,TRBJ2-4,few,ASSGLQGDIINVQY
-,TRBV12-3/TRBV12-4,TRBJ2-5,many,ASRTSQGLETQY
-,TRBV20-1,TRBJ2-3,many,SAVGAGTDTQY
TRBD1,TRBV19,TRBJ2-7,many,ASSGTRQGNYYEQY
TRBD2,TRBV5-1,TRBJ2-3,-,ASSSGLAGRHTDTQY
TRBD2,TRBV7-9,TRBJ2-3,many,ASSSTSGASTDTQY
-,TRBV24-1,TRBJ2-7,many,ATSETGLRDEQY
-,TRBV3-1,TRBJ2-7,many,ASSQGRTMSYEQY
-,TRBV19,TRBJ1-2,many,ASSIAAGNYGYT
TRBD2,TRBV28,TRBJ2-3,many,ASSLSLGLAVGTDTQY
-,TRBV24-1,TRBJ2-1,few,ATSDSLRGNNEQF
-,TRBV3-1,TRBJ2-7,few,ASSQDPEGEQY